The subject of this entry is one TCR beta chain. Its matching antigen is unknown. This sample was taken from a study of blood T cells in healthy people across ages. Study findings and constraints: Estimates based on one million T cells were treated as lower bounds.

For the second PCR, which ran for roughly 7 to 11 cycles, a sample-barcoded 5' primer and a J-beta primer mix were used. Tagging of each cDNA molecule was performed by a template-switch adaptor with 12 random nucleotides. CDR3-containing paired-end reads numbered at least 3 million in each sample. TCRdb reprocessed the 5' RACE reads via MiXCR and lists one record per CDR3 protein. This sample has just under 900,000 distinct CDR3 sequences; about 30% occur once, and the top ten carry 17%. Per germline, CDR1 SNHLY and CDR2 FYNNEI. The V end lost 1 base, the J end lost 8 bases, and 6 bases lay between the germline ends. The length of the CDR3 is 12 residues.

This sequence originates from a woman over 75 in good health. The chain combines TRBV2 with TRBJ1-5; D unresolved. Sequencing was done on a sample of blood. The CDR3 region has the DNA TGTGCCAGCAGTGAAGGACGCAAGCCCCAGCATTTT. Translated, it gives CASSEGRKPQHF.